Following are 30 T cell receptor beta chains from one sample sequenced in a study of monozygotic twins with inflammatory bowel disease. TCRdb re-called the 5' RACE reads and gives one entry per CDR3 protein, without DNA. This repertoire includes approximately 380,000 distinct CDR3 sequences. The sequencing sample was made of blood. These receptors were collected from a human donor with ulcerative colitis or Crohn's disease, or a healthy co-twin of an affected twin (not recorded which).

V gene TRBV6-1 combines with J gene TRBJ2-7; TCRdb proposes TRBD2, but this gene call is untestable without DNA. CDR3 size: 15 residues. Germline CDR1 and CDR2: MNHNS and SASEGT. The CDR3 is CASSLNSAFPYEQYF.

The rearrangement joins TRBV6-1 to TRBJ1-1. Germline V CDR1 and CDR2: MNHNS, SASEGT. The CDR3 totals 13 residues. The CDR3 reads CASSERQNTEAFF.

The chain is built from TRBV7-9 and TRBJ1-1. Germline CDR1 reads SEHNR; CDR2 reads FQNEAQ (reference sequence). This CDR3 contains 13 residues. The CDR3: CASRTTANTEAFF.

The V call is TRBV11-1, the J call TRBJ2-5; TCRdb selects TRBD2, and the lack of DNA leaves this call unchecked. The CDR3 is 18 residues long. The germline V gene has CDR1 SGHAT and CDR2 FQDESV (reference sequence). CDR3 region: CASSLGGMAGWGRETQYF.

This chain links TRBV20-1 with TRBJ2-5; TCRdb selects TRBD1, and the lack of DNA leaves this call unchecked. Germline assignment: CDR1 DFQATT and CDR2 SNEGSKA (reference sequence). The CDR3 is made up of 16 amino acids. Here the CDR3 reads CSARDGGYNRVETQYF.

The rearrangement joins TRBV7-8 to TRBJ1-4; the TRBD1 assignment by TCRdb is unverifiable without DNA. The CDR3 runs to 17 residues. Germline CDR1 is SGHVS and CDR2 is FQNEAQ. The CDR3 region is CASTPSSPGQSNEKLFF.

This chain links TRBV5-1 with TRBJ2-7; TCRdb's D call of TRBD1 is untestable without DNA. Per germline, CDR1 SGHRS and CDR2 YFSETQ. This CDR3 is 15 amino acids long. CDR3 region: CASSYNRDRGYEQYF.

V and J are TRBV28 and TRBJ1-2; TCRdb calls TRBD1, which cannot be checked without DNA. This CDR3 is 12 amino acids long. Germline CDR1 and CDR2: MDHEN and SYDVKM. The CDR3 loop is CASSFRGKAYTF.

The rearrangement joins TRBV18 to TRBJ2-1; TCRdb's D call, TRBD1, is unchecked because there is no DNA. Germline V gives CDR1 KGHSH, CDR2 LQKENI. The CDR3 runs to 16 residues. The CDR3 spells CASSNQGAISYNEQFF.

This rearrangement joins TRBV5-4 to TRBJ2-3; TCRdb names TRBD2, which stays unverified in the absence of DNA. The CDR3 is 15 amino acids. Germline assignment: CDR1 SGHNT and CDR2 YYREEE (reference sequence). The CDR3 loop is CASSLVAGDTDTQYF.

V gene TRBV5-1 combines with J gene TRBJ2-1; the TCRdb call, TRBD2, lacks DNA for checking. The CDR3 consists of 17 residues. Germline loops: CDR1 SGHRS, CDR2 YFSETQ. The CDR3 sequence is CASSSAILAGGYNEQFF.

The chain has TRBV7-2 and TRBJ2-7; there is no DNA to check the TCRdb D call of TRBD1. Germline V gene lookup returns CDR1 SGHTA and CDR2 FQGNSA. There are 16 residues in the CDR3. The CDR3 here is CASSFVPGQGSYEQYF.

The CDR3 reads CASSEAMGPAEQFF. The chain uses TRBV2 and TRBJ2-1; TCRdb proposes TRBD1, but this gene call is untestable without DNA. The CDR3 loop spans 14 amino acids. Germline V gene data show CDR1 as SNHLY and CDR2 as FYNNEI. Looking up the rest from reference TRBV2 and TRBJ2-1 gives the full variable domain: EPEVTQTPSHQVTQMGQEVILRCVPISNHLYFYWYRQILGQKVEFLVSFYNNEISEKSEIFDDQFSVERPDGSNFTLKIRSTKLEDSAMYFCASSEAMGPAEQFFGPGTRLTVL.

The chain is built from TRBV7-9 and TRBJ2-7; TCRdb's D gene call, TRBD1, goes unchecked for lack of DNA. Germline V gives CDR1 SEHNR, CDR2 FQNEAQ (reference sequence). This CDR3 comprises 15 residues. CDR3 in amino acids: CASSSHGAGVGEQYF. The entire variable domain, with the rest obtained from reference TRBV7-9 and TRBJ2-7, is as follows: DTGVSQNPRHKITKRGQNVTFRCDPISEHNRLYWYRQTLGQGPEFLTYFQNEAQLEKSRLLSDRFSAERPKGSFSTLEIQRTEQGDSAMYLCASSSHGAGVGEQYFGPGTRLTVT.

This chain links TRBV20-1 with TRBJ2-5; TCRdb designates TRBD2, a call that cannot be tested without DNA. The CDR3 is 13 amino acids. Per the germline V gene, CDR1 is DFQATT and CDR2 is SNEGSKA (reference sequence). CDR3 protein: CSARRSGVKTQYF.

The V gene is TRBV27, the J gene TRBJ2-5; checking the TCRdb D call of TRBD1 is not possible without DNA. The CDR3 contains 15 residues. In germline, CDR1 is MNHEY, CDR2 SMNVEV (reference sequence). CDR3 sequence: CASSPWDRVQETQYF.

This chain links TRBV4-3 with TRBJ1-1; no DNA is available, so the TRBD1 call from TCRdb remains unchecked. The CDR3 contains 15 residues. CDR1 is LGHNA, CDR2 YSLEER, per germline. The CDR3 here is CASSQDGEGNTEAFF.

V usage is TRBV2 and J usage is TRBJ2-3; the TRBD1 assignment by TCRdb is unverifiable without DNA. CDR1 SNHLY and CDR2 FYNNEI come from the germline V gene. This CDR3 contains 17 residues. The CDR3 region is CASSEGTGGPSTDTQYF.

The J gene is TRBJ2-7, the V gene TRBV20-1; the TCRdb D gene call, TRBD1, has no DNA to confirm it. This CDR3 spans 16 amino acids. CDR1 DFQATT and CDR2 SNEGSKA come from the germline V gene (reference sequence). CDR3 sequence: CSARGPTGRNTYEQYF.

The genes are TRBV5-1 and TRBJ2-7; the TCRdb D gene call, TRBD1, has no DNA to confirm it. Germline V gives CDR1 SGHRS, CDR2 YFSETQ. This CDR3 comprises 14 residues. CDR3: CASRRGTTSYEQYF.

The chain links TRBV10-3 to TRBJ1-2; no DNA is available, so the TRBD1 call from TCRdb remains unchecked. From germline, CDR1 is ENHRY and CDR2 SYGVKD. This CDR3 is 13 amino acids long. CDR3: CAISEAGSYGYTF.

The CDR3 loop reads CASSTTNTGELFF. The V gene is TRBV6-4, the J gene TRBJ2-2. The CDR3 length is 13 residues. Per germline, CDR1 MRHNA and CDR2 SNTAGT.

The CDR3 loop is CASSWVAGGLSNEQFF. The rearrangement links TRBV5-1 to TRBJ2-1; TCRdb's assignment of TRBD2 cannot be checked, as there is no DNA. This CDR3 has 16 amino acids. Germline V gives CDR1 SGHRS, CDR2 YFSETQ.

This chain links TRBV28 with TRBJ2-7; absent DNA, TCRdb's TRBD1 call cannot be checked. Germline V gene lookup returns CDR1 MDHEN and CDR2 SYDVKM. This CDR3 is built from 15 residues. The CDR3 sequence is CASSLMSAGVAEQYF.

J is TRBJ2-7 and V is TRBV27; TCRdb designates TRBD1, a call that cannot be tested without DNA. CDR1 and CDR2 from the germline V gene are MNHEY and SMNVEV (reference sequence). The CDR3 loop spans 15 amino acids. The CDR3 loop is CASSDRDRGSYEQYF.

V usage is TRBV19 and J usage is TRBJ2-1; as DNA is missing, the TRBD2 call by TCRdb cannot be tested. The CDR3 runs to 18 residues. Germline loops: CDR1 LNHDA, CDR2 SQIVND (reference sequence). The chain's CDR3 is CASSPGSSGGLSYNEQFF. Full variable domain (remainder filled in from reference TRBV19 and TRBJ2-1): DGGITQSPKYLFRKEGQNVTLSCEQNLNHDAMYWYRQDPGQGLRLIYYSQIVNDFQKGDIAEGYSVSREKKESFPLTVTSAQKNPTAFYLCASSPGSSGGLSYNEQFFGPGTRLTVL.

The chain carries TRBV7-6 and TRBJ1-1; no DNA is available, so the TRBD1 call from TCRdb remains unchecked. The germline gives CDR1 SGHVS, CDR2 FNYEAQ. The CDR3 totals 17 residues. This CDR3 reads CASSFDYKRGPNTEAFF.

This rearrangement joins TRBV20-1 to TRBJ2-7. In germline, CDR1 is DFQATT, CDR2 SNEGSKA (reference sequence). The CDR3 spans 12 residues. The CDR3 loop reads CSVKAHTYEQYF.

V usage is TRBV18 and J usage is TRBJ2-1; TCRdb proposes TRBD1, but this gene call is untestable without DNA. This CDR3 has 15 amino acids. Per germline, CDR1 KGHSH and CDR2 LQKENI. The CDR3 spells CASSRLQGRLNEQFF.

The chain employs TRBV5-1 and TRBJ2-3; the D call from TCRdb, TRBD1, cannot be confirmed without DNA. The CDR3 sequence is 15 residues long. The germline CDR1 and CDR2 sequences are SGHRS and YFSETQ. CDR3 sequence: CASSPTRTGSDTQYF.